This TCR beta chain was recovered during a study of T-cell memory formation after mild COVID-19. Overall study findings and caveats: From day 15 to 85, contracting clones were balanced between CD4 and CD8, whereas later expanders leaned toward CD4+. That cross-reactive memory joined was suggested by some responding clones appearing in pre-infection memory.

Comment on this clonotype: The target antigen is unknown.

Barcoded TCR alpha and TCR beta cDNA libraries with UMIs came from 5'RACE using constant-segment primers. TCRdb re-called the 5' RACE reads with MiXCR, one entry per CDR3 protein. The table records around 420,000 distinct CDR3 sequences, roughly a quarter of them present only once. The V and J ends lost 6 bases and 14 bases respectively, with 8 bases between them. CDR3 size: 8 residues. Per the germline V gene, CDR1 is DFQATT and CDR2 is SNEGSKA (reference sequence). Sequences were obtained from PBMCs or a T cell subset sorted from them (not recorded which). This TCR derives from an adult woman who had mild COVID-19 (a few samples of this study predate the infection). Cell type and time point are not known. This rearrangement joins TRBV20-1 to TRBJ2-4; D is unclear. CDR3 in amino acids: CSAPDKYF. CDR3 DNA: TGCAGTGCCCCAGACAAGTACTTC.